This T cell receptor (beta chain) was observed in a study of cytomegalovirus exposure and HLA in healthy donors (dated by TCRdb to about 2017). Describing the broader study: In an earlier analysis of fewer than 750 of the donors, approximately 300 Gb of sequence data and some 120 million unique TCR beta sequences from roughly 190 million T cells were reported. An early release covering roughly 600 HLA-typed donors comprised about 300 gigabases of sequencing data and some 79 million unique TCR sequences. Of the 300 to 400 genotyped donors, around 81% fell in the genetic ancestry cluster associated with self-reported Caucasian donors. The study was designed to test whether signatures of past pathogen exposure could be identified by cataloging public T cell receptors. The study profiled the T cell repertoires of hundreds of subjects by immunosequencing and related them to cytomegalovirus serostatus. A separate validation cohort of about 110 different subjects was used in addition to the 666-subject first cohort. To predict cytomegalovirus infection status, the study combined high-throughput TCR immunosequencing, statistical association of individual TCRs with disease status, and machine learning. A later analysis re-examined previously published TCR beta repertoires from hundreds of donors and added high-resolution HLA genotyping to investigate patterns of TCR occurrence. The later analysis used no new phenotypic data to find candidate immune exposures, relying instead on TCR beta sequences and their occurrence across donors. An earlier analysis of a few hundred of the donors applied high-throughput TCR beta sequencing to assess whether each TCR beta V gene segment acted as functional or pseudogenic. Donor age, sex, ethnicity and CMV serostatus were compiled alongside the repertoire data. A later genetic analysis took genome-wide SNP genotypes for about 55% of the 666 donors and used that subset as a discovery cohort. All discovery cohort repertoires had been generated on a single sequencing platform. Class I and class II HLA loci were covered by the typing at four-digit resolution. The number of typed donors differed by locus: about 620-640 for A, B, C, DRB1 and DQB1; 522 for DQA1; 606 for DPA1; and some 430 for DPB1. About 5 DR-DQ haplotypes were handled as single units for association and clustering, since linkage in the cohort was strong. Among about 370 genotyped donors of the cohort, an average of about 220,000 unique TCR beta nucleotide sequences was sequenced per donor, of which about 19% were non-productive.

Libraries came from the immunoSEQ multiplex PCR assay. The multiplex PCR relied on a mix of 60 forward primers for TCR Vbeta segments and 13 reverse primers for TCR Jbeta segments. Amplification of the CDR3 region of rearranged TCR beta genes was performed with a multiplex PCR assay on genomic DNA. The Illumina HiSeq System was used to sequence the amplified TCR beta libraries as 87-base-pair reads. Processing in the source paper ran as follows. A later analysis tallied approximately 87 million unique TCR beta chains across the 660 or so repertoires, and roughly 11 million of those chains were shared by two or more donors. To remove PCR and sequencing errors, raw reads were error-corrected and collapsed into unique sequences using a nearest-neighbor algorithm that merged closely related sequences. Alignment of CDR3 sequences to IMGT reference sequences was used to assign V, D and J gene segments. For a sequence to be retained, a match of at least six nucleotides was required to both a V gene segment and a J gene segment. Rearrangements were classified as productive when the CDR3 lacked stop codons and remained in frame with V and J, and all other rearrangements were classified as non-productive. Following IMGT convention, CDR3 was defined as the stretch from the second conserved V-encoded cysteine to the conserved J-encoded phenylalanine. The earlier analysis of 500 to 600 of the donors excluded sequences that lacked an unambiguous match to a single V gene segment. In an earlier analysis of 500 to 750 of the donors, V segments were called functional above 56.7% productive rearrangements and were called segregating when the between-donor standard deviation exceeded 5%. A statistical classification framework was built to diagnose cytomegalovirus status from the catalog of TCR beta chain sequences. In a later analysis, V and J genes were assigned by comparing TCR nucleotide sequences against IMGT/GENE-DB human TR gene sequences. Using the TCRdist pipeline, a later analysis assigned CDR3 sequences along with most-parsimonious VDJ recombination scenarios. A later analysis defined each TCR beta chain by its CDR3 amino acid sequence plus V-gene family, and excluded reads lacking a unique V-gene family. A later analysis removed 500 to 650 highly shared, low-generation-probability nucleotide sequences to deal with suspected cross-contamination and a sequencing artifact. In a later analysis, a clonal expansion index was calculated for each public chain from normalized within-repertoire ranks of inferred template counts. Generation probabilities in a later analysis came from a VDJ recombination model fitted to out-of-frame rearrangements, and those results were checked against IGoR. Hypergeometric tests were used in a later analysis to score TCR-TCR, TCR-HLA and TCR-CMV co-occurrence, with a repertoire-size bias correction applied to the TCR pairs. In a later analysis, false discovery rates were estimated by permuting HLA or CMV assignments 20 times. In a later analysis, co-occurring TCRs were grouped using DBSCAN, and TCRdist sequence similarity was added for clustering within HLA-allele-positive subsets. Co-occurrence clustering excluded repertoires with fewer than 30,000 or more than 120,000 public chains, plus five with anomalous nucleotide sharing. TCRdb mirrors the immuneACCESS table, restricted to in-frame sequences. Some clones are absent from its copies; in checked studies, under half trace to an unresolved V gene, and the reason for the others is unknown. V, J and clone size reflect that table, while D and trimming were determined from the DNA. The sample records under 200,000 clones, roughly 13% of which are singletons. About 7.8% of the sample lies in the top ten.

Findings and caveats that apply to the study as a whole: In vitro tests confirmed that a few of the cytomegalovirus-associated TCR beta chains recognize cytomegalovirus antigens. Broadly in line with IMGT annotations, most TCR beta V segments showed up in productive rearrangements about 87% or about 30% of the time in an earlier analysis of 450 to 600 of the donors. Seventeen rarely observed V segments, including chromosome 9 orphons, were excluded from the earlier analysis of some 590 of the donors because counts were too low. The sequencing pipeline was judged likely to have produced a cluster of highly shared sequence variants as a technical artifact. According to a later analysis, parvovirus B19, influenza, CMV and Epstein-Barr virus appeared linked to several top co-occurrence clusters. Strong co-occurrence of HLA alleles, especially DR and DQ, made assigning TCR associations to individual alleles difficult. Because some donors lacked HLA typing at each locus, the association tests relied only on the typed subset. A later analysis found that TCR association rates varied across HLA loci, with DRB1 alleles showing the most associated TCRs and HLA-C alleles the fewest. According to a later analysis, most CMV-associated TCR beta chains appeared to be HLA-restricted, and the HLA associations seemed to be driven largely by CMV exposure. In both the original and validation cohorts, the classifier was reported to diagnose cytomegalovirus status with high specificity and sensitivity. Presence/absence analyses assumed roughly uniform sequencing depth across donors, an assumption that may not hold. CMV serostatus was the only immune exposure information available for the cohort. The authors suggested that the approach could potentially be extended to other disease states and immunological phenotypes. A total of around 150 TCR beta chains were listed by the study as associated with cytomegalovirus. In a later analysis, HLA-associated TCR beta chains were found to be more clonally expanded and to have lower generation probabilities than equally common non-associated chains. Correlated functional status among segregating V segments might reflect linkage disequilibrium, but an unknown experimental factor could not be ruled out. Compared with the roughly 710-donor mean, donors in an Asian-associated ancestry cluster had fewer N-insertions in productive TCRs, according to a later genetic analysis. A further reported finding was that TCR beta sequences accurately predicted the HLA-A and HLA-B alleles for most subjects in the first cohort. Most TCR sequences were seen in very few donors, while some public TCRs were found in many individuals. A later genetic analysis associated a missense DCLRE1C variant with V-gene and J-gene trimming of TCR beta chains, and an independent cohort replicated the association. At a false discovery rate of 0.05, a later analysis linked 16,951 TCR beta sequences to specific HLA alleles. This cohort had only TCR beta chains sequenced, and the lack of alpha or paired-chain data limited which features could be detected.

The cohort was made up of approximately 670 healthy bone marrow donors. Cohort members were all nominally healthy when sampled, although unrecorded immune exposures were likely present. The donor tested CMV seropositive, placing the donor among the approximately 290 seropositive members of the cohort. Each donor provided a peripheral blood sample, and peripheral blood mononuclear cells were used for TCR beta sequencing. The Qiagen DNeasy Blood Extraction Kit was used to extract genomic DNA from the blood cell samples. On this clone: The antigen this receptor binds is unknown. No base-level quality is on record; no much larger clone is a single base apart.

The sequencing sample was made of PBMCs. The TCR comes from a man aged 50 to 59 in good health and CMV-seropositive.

Here is the DNA: TGTGCCAGCAGCGTAGTCGGGGACTCTTCCTACGAGCAGTACTTC. It translates as CASSVVGDSSYEQYF. The chain is made from TRBV9 and TRBJ2-5; D gene: possibly TRBD2, on 6 matching bases. The J call could be wrong; TRBJ2-7 is a better fit for the DNA end. Measured from the cysteine to the phenylalanine, the CDR3 is 15 residues long. CDR3 DNA is the only sequence kept; it has 45 bases, read in frame from the first base. Sequences SGDLS (CDR1) and YYNGEE (CDR2) are obtained from the germline V gene.